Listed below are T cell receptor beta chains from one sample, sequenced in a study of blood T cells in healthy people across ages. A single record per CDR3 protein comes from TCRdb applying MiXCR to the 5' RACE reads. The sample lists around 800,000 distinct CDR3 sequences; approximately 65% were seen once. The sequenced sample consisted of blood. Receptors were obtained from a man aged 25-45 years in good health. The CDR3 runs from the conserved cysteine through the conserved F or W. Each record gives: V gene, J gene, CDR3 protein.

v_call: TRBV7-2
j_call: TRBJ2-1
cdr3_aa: CASSLELAGGPIEQFF

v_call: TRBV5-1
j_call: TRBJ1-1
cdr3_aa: CASSLERSTNEAFF

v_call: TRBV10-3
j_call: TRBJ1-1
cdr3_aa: CAIGVGVLRGRAEAFF

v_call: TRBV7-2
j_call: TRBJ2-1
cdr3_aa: CASSPPASRNEQFF

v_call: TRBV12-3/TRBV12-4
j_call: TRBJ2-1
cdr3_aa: CASSLQRGQDEQFF

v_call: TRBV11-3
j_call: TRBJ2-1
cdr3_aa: CASSFASGLHNEQFF

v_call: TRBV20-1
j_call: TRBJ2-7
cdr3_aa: CSVRAAGYEQYF

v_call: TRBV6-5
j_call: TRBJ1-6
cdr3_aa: CASSLGQFNSPLHF

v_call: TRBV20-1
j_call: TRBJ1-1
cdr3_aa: CSASYPDRNTEAFF

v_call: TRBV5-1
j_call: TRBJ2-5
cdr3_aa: CASSSGTGQETQYF

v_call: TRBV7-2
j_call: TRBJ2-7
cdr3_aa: CASSLPRDGQNSYEQYF

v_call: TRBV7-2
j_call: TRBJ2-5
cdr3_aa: CATEDRQGARWETQYF

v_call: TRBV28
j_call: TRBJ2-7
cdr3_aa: CASSFGTGVYSQYF

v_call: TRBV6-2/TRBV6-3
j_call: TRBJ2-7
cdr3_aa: CASNQGTFPYEQYF

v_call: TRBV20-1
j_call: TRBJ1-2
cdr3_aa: CSARSDFGTDYGYTF

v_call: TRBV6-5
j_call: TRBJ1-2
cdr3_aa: CASRRDIYYGYTF

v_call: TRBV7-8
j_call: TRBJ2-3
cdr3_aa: CASSFPYIHTQYF

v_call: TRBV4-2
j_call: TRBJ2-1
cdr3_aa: CASSQIAGALPYNEQFF

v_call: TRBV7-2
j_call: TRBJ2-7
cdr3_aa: CASSSGHGYEQYF

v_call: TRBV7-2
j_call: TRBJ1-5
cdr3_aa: CASSLADSYSNQPQHF

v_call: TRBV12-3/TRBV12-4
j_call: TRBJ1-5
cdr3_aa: CASSLGQISQPQHF

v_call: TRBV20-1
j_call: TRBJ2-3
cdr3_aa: CSARDGTGGIDTQYF

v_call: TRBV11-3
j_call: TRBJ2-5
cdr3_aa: CASSLTGSGGQQETQYF

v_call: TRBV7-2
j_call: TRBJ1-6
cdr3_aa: CASRDTGFEPLHF

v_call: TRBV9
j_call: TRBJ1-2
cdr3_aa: CASSASLGILADGGFSDGYTF

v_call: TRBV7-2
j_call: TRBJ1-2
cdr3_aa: CASSRNRNYGYTF

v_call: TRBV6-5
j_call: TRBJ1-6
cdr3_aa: CASSWNSGALGNSPLHF

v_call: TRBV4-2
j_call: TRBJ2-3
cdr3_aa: CASSQDEAGGTDTQYF

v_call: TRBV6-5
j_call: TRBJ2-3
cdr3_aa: CASSYGTGRRADTQYF

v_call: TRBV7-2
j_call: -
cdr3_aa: CASSLESGGAETQYF

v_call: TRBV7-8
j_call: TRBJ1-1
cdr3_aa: CASSPRGSEAFF

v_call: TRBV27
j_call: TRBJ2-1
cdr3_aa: CASSVRGNEQFF

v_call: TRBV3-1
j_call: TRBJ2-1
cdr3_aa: CASSQLVGLYNEQFF

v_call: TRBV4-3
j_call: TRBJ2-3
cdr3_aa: CASSPQTTDTQYF

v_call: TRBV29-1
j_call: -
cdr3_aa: CSVDVVGERVEETQYF

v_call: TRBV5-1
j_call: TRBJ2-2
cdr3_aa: CASSPDRGNTGELFF

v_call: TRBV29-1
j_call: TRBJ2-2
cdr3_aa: CSVDGTGANTGELFF

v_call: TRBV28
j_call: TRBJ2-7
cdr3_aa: CASSPTGEQYF

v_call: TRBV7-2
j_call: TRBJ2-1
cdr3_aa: CASSLEDKGYNEQFF

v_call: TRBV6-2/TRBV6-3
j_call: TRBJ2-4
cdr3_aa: CASSDGTSNIQYF

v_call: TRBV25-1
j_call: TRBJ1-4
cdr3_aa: CASSTDGSTGDEKLFF

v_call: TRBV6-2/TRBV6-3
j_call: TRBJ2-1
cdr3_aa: CASSFMRRGGNYNEQFF

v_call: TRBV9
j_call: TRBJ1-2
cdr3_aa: CASSVQGASNYGYTF

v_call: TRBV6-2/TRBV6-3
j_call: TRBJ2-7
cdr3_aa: CASSSTGATTYEQYF

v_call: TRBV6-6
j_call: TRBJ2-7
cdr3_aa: CASSYSLDQGRGEQYF

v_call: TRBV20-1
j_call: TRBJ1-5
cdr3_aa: CSARDNQPQHF

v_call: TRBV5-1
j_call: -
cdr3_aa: CASRVSESSYNEQYF

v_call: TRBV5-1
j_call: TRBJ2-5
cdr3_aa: CASSLGIIQGAQETQYF

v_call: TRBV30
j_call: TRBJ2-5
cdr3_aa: CAWSAQQETQYF

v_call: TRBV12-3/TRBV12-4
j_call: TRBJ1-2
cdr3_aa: CASSLAPRGYNYGYTF

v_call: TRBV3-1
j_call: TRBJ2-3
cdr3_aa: CASGPGTDTQYF

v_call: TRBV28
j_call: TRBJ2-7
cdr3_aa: CASSPLARLYNEQYF

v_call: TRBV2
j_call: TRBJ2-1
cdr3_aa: CASSVHPAYRDNEQFF

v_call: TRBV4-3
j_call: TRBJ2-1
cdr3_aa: CASSHAVAAESYNEQFF

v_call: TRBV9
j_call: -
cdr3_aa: CASSPGDVSYEQYF

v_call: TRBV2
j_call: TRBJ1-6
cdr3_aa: CAIPGPTYNSPLHF

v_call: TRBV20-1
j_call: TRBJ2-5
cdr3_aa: CSARSLAQETQYF

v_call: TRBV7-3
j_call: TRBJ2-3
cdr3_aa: CASSSGVFTDTQYF

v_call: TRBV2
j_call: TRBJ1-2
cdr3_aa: CASSEQPSYGYTF

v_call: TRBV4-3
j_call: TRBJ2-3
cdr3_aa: CASSPNLPDTQYF